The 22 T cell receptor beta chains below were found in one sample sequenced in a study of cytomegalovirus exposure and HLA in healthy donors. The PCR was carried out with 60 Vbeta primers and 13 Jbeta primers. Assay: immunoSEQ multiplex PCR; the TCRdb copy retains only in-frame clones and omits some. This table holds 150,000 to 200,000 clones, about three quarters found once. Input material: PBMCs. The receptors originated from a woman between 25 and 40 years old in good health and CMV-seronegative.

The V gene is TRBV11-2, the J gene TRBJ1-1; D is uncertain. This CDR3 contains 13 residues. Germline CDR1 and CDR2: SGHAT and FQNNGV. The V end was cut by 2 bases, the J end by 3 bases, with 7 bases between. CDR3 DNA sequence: TGTGCCAGCAGCTTAAGGAGGGACACTGAAGCTTTCTTT. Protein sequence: CASSLRRDTEAFF.

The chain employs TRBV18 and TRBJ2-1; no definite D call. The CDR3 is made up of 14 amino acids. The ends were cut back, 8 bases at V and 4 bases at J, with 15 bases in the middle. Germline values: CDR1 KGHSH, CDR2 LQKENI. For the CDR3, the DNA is TGTGCCAGCACAAGAGGCTATCTTTACAATGAGCAGTTCTTC. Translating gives CASTRGYLYNEQFF.

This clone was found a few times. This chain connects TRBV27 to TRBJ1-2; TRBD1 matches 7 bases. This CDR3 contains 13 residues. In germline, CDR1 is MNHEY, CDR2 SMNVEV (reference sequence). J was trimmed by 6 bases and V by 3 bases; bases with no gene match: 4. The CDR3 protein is CASSFRQGDGYTF. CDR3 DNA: TGTGCCAGCAGTTTCAGGCAGGGGGATGGCTACACCTTC.

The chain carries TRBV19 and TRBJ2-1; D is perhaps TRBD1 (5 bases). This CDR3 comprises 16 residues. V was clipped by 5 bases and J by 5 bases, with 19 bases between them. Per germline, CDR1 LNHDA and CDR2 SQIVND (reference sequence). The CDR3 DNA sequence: TGTGCCAGTAGTGATGGGGCGGTTGCCGGTGACAATGAGCAGTTCTTC. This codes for CASSDGAVAGDNEQFF.

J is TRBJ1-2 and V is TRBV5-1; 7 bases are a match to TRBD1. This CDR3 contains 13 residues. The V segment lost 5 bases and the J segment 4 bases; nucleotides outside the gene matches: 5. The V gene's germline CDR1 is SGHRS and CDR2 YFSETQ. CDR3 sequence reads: CASSDRVGYGYTF. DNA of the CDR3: TGCGCCAGCAGTGACAGGGTAGGCTATGGCTACACCTTC.

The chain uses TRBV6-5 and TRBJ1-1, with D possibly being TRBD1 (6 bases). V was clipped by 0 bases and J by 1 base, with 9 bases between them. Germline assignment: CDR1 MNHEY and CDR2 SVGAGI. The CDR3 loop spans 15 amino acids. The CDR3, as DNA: TGTGCCAGCAGTTACTCTCTGGGGGCGAACACTGAAGCTTTCTTT. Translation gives CASSYSLGANTEAFF.

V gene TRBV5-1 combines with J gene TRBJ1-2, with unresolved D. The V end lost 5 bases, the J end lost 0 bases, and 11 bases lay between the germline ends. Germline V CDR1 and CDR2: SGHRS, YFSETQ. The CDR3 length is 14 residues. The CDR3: CASSYGNPNYGYTF. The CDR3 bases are TGCGCCAGCAGTTACGGGAATCCTAACTATGGCTACACCTTC.

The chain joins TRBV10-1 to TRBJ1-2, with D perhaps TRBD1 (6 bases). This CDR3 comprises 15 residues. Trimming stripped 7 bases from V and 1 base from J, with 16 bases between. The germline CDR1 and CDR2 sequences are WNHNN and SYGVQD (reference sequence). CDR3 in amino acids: CASTTKRGSNYGYTF. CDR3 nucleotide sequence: TGCGCCAGCACTACCAAAAGGGGGAGTAACTATGGCTACACCTTC.

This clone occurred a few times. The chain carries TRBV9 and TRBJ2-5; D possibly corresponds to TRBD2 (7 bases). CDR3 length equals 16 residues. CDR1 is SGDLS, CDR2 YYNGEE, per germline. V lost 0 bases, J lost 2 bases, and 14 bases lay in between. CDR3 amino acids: CASSVGTGGRQETQYF. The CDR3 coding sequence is TGTGCCAGCAGCGTAGGTACCGGGGGGCGACAAGAGACCCAGTACTTC. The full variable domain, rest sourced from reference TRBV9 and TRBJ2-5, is DSGVTQTPKHLITATGQRVTLRCSPRSGDLSVYWYQQSLDQGLQFLIQYYNGEERAKGNILERFSAQQFPDLHSELNLSSLELGDSALYFCASSVGTGGRQETQYFGPGTRLLVL.

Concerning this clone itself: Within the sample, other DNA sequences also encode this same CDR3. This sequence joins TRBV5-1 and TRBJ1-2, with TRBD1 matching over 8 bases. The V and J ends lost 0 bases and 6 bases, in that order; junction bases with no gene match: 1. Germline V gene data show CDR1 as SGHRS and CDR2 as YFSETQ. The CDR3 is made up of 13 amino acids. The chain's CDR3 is CASSLAGGHGYTF. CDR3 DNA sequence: TGCGCCAGCAGCTTGGCAGGGGGCCATGGCTACACCTTC.

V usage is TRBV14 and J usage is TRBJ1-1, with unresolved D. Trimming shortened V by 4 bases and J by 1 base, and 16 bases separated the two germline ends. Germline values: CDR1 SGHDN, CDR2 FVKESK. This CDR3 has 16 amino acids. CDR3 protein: CASSPLGWTRNTEAFF. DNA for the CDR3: TGTGCCAGCAGCCCCTTGGGGTGGACTAGGAACACTGAAGCTTTCTTT.

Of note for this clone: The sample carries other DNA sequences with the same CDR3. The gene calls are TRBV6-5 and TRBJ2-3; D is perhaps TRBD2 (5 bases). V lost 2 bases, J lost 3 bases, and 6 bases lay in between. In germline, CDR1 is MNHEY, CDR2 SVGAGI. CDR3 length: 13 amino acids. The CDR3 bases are TGTGCCAGCAGTTACCCGGGGACAGATACGCAGTATTTT. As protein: CASSYPGTDTQYF.

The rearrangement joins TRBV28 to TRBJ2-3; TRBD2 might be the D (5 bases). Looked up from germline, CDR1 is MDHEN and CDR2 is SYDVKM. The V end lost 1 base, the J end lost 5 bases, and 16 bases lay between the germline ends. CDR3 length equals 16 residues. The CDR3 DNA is TGTGCCAGCAGTTTATTTGCTAGCTCTGAGAAAGATACGCAGTATTTT. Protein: CASSLFASSEKDTQYF.

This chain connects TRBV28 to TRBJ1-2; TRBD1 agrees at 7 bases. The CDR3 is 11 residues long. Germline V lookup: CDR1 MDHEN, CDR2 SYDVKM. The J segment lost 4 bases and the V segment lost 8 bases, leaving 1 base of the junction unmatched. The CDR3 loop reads CASGQVYGYTF. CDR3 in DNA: TGTGCCAGCGGACAGGTCTATGGCTACACCTTC.

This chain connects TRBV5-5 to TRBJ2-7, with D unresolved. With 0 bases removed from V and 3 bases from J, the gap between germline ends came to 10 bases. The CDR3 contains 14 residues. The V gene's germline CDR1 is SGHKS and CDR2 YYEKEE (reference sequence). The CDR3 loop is CASSLDQVYYEQYF. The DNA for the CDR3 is TGTGCCAGCAGCTTGGATCAGGTTTACTACGAGCAGTACTTC. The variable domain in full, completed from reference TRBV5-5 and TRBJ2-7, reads DAGVTQSPTHLIKTRGQQVTLRCSPISGHKSVSWYQQVLGQGPQFIFQYYEKEERGRGNFPDRFSARQFPNYSSELNVNALLLGDSALYLCASSLDQVYYEQYFGPGTRLTVT.

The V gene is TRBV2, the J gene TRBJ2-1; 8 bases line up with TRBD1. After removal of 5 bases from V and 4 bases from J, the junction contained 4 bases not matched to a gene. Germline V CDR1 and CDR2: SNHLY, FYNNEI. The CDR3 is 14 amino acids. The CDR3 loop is CASSWTGSYNEQFF. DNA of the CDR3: TGTGCCAGCAGTTGGACAGGGTCTTACAATGAGCAGTTCTTC.

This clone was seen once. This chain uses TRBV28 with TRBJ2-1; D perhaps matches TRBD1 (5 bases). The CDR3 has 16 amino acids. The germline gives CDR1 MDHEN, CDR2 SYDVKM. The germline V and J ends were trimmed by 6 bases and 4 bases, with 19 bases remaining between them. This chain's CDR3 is CASSDLGSGNYNEQFF. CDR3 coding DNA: TGTGCCAGCAGCGATCTAGGTTCAGGGAATTACAATGAGCAGTTCTTC. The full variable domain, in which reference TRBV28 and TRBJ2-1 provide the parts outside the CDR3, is DVKVTQSSRYLVKRTGEKVFLECVQDMDHENMFWYRQDPGLGLRLIYFSYDVKMKEKGDIPEGYSVSREKKERFSLILESASTNQTSMYLCASSDLGSGNYNEQFFGPGTRLTVL.

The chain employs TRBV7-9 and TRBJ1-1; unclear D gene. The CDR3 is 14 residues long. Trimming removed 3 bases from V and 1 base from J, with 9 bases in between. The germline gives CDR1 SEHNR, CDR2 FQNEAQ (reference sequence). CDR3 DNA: TGTGCCAGCAGCTTGCAGGACTCGAACACTGAAGCTTTCTTT. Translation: CASSLQDSNTEAFF. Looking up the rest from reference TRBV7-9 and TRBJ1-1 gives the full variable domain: DTGVSQNPRHKITKRGQNVTFRCDPISEHNRLYWYRQTLGQGPEFLTYFQNEAQLEKSRLLSDRFSAERPKGSFSTLEIQRTEQGDSAMYLCASSLQDSNTEAFFGQGTRLTVV.

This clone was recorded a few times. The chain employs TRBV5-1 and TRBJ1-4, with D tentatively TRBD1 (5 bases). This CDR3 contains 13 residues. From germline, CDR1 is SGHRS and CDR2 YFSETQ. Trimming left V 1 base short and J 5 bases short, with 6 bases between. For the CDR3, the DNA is TGCGCCAGCAGCTTGTGGGGCAATGAAAAACTGTTTTTT. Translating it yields CASSLWGNEKLFF.

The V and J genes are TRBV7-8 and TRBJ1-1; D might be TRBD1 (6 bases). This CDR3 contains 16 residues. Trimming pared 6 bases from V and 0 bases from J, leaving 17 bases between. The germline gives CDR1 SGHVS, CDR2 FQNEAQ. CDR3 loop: CASSPRDITLNTEAFF. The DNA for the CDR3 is TGTGCCAGCAGTCCAAGGGACATCACGTTGAACACTGAAGCTTTCTTT.

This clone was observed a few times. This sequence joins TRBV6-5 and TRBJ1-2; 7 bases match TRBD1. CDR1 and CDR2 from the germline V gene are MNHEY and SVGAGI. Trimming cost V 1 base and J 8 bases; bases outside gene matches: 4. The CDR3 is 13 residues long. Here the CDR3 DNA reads TGTGCCAGCAGTTACTATGACAGGGAGGGCTACACCTTC. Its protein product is CASSYYDREGYTF.

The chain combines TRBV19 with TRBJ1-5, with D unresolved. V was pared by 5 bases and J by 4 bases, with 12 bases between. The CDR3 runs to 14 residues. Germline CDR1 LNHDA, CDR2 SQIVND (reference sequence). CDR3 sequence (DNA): TGTGCCAGTAGTCTTGCCAGTACGAATCAGCCCCAGCATTTT. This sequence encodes CASSLASTNQPQHF. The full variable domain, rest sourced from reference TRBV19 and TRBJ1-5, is DGGITQSPKYLFRKEGQNVTLSCEQNLNHDAMYWYRQDPGQGLRLIYYSQIVNDFQKGDIAEGYSVSREKKESFPLTVTSAQKNPTAFYLCASSLASTNQPQHFGDGTRLSIL.